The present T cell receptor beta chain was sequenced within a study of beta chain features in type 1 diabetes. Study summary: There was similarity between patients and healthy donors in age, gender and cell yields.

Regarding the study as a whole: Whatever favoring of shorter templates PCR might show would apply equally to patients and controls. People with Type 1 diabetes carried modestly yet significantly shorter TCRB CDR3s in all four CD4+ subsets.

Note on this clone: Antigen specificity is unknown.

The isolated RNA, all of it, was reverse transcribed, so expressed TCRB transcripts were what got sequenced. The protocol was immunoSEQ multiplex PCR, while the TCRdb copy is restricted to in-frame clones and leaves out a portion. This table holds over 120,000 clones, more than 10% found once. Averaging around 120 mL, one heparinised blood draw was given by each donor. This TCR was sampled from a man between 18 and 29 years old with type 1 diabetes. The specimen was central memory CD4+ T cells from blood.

The CDR3 nucleotides are TGCGCCAGCAGCCACCCCGCGGCCGGAGGGGACGAGCAGTACTTC. Its protein product is CASSHPAAGGDEQYF. The rearrangement links TRBV4-1 to TRBJ2-7, with D tentatively TRBD2 (6 bases). CDR1 is MGHRA and CDR2 is YSYEKL in the germline V gene. The V end was cut by 3 bases, the J end by 5 bases, with 17 bases between. This CDR3 is 15 amino acids long.